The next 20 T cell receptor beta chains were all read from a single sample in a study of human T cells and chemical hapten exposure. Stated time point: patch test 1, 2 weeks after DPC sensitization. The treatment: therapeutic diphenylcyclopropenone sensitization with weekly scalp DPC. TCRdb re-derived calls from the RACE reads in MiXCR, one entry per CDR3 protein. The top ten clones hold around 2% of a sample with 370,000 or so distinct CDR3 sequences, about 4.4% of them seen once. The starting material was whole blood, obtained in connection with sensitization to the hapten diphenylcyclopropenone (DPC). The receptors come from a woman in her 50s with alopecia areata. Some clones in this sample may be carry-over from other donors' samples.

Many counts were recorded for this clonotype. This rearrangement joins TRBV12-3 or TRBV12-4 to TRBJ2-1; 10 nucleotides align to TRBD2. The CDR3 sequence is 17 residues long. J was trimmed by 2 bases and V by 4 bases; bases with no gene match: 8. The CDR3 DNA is TGTGCCAGCAGTTCCAATCTAGCGGGGGTGCCCTACAATGAGCAGTTCTTC. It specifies CASSSNLAGVPYNEQFF.

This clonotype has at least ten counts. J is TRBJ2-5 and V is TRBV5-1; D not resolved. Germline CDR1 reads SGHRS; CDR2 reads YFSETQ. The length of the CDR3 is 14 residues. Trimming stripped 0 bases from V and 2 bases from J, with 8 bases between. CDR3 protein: CASSLGLQQETQYF. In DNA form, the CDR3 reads TGCGCCAGCAGCTTGGGACTTCAACAAGAGACCCAGTACTTC.

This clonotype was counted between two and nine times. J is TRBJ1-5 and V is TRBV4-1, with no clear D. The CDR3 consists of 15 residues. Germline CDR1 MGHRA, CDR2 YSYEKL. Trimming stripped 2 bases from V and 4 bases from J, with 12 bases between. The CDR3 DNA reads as TGCGCCAGCAGCCAAATTACGGCGTCTAATCAGCCCCAGCATTTT. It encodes CASSQITASNQPQHF.

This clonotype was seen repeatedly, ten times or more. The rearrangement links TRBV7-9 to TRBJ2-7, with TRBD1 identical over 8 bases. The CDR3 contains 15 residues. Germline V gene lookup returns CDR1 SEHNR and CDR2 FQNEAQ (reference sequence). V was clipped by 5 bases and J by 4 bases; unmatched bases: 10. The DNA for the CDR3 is TGTGCCAGCAGCCCCGGACAGGGCCCTGAGTACGAGCAGTACTTC. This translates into CASSPGQGPEYEQYF.

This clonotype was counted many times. CDR3 loop: CASSPILTNYGYTF. Written as DNA, the CDR3 is TGTGCCAGCAGTCCTATCCTAACTAACTATGGCTACACCTTC. This rearrangement joins TRBV27 to TRBJ1-2; no reliable D call. The length of the CDR3 is 14 residues. The V gene lost 5 bases and the J gene lost 0 bases, with 10 bases spanning the gap. Germline values: CDR1 MNHEY, CDR2 SMNVEV (reference sequence).

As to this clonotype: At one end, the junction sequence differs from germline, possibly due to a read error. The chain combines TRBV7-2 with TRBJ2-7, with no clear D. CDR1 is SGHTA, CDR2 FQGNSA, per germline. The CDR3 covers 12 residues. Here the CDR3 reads CANSFGLYEQYF. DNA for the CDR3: TGTGCCAACAGCTTCGGCCTGTACGAGCAGTACTTC.

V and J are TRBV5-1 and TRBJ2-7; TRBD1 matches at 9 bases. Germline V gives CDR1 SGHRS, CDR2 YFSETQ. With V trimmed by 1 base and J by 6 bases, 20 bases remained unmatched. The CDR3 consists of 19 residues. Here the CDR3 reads CASSLLTPLTGTGFSEQYF. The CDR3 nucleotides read TGCGCCAGCAGCTTGTTAACCCCCCTTACCGGGACAGGGTTTAGCGAGCAGTACTTC.

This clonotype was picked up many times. CDR3 sequence: CASREETSTDTQYF. In DNA form, the CDR3 reads TGCGCCAGCAGGGAAGAAACTAGCACAGATACGCAGTATTTT. The rearrangement uses TRBV5-1 and TRBJ2-3; D not certain. Germline V CDR1 and CDR2: SGHRS, YFSETQ. Trimming cost V 5 bases and J 0 bases, with 10 bases left between them. The CDR3 runs to 14 residues.

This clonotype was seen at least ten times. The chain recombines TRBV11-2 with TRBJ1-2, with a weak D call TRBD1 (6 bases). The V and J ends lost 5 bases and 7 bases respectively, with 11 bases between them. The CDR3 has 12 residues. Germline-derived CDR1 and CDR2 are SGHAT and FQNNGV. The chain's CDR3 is CASSPQGFGYTF. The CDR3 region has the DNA TGTGCCAGCAGCCCTCAGGGGTTTGGCTACACCTTC.

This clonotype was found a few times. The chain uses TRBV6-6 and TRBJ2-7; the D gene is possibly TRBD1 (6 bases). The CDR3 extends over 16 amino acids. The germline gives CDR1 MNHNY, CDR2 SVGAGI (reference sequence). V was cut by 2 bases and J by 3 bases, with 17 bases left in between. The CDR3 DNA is TGTGCCAGCAGTTACCCCCTGGGGCAGGGGAGCTACGAGCAGTACTTC. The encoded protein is CASSYPLGQGSYEQYF.

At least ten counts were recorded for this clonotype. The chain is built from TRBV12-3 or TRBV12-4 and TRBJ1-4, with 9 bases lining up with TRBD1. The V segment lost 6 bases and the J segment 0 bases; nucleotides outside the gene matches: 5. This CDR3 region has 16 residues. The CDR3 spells CASRIRQGATNEKLFF. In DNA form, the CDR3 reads TGTGCCAGCAGGATCCGACAGGGGGCAACTAATGAAAAACTGTTTTTT.

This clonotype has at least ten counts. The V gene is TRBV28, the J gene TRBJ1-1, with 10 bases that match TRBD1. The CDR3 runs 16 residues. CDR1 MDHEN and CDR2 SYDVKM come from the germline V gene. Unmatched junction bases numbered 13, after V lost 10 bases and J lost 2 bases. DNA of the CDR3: TGTGCCACCACCGCCCTCCGGGACAGGGGAAACACTGAAGCTTTCTTT. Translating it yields CATTALRDRGNTEAFF.

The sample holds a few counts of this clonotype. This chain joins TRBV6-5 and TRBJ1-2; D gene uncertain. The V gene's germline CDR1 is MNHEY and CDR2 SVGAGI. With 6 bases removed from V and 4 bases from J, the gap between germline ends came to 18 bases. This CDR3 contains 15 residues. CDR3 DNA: TGTGCCAGCAGGAAAAGCGGACTGCAACGCTATGGCTACACCTTC. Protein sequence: CASRKSGLQRYGYTF.

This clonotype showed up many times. CDR3 sequence: CASSLWEGGGYEQYF. In DNA form, the CDR3 reads TGTGCCAGCAGCCTATGGGAAGGAGGGGGGTACGAGCAGTACTTC. The rearrangement links TRBV28 to TRBJ2-7, with D perhaps given as TRBD1 or TRBD2 (6 bases each). This CDR3 is 15 amino acids long. Germline V gene lookup returns CDR1 MDHEN and CDR2 SYDVKM. V lost 6 bases and J 4 bases, leaving 19 bases between the germline ends.

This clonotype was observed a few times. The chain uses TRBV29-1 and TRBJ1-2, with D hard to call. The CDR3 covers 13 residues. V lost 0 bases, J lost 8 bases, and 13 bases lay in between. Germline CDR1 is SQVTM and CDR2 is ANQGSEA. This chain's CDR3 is CSVEESRIQGYTF. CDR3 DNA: TGCAGCGTTGAAGAATCACGTATACAAGGCTACACCTTC.

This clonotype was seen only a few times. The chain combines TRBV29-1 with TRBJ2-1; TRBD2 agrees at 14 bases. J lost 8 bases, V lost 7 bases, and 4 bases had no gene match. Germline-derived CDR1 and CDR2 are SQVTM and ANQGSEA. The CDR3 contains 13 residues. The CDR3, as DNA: TGCAGCGGACTAGCGGGAGGGAAGGATGAGCAGTTCTTC. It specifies CSGLAGGKDEQFF.

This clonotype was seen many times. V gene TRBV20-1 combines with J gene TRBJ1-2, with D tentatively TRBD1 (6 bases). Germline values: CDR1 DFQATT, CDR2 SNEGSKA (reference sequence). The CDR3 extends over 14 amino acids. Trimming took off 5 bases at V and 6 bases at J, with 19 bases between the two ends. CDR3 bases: TGCAGTGCTTCCGGGACAACGACGAAAGATGGCTACACCTTC. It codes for CSASGTTTKDGYTF.

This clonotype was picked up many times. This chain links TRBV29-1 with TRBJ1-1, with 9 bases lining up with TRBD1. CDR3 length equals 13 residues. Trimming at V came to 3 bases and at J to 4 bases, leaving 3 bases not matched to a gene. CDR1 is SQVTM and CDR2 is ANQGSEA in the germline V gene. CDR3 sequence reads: CSVDTTGGTEAFF. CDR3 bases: TGCAGCGTTGATACGACAGGGGGCACTGAAGCTTTCTTT.

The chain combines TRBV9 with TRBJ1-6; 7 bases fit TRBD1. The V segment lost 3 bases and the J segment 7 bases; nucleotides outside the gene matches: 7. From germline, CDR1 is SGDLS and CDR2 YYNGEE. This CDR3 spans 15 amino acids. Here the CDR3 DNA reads TGTGCCAGCAGCGAATGGGACAGTGAAAATTCACCCCTCCACTTT. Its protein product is CASSEWDSENSPLHF.

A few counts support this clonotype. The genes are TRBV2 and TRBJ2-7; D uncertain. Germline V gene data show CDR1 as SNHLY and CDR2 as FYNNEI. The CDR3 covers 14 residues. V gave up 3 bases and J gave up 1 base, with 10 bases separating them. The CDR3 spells CASSEGRLSYEQYF. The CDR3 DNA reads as TGTGCCAGCAGTGAGGGTCGACTGTCCTACGAGCAGTACTTC.